These 21 T cell receptor beta chains came from one sample sequenced in a study of blood T cell repertoires in COVID-19. This table comes from immunoSEQ multiplex PCR, and its TCRdb copy is limited to in-frame clones, with some not included. The table lists under 200,000 clones, 86% of them singletons. Sequenced input: peripheral blood. These receptors were collected from a man younger than 35 with acute or convalescent COVID-19.

The J gene is TRBJ1-1, the V gene TRBV7-2, with 7 bases that match TRBD1. Per the germline V gene, CDR1 is SGHTA and CDR2 is FQGNSA. This CDR3 comprises 16 residues. Trimming cost V 5 bases and J 2 bases; bases outside gene matches: 11. DNA for the CDR3: TGTGCCAGCAGCGCCCAACCAAACAGGGGCAACACTGAAGCTTTCTTT. Its translation is CASSAQPNRGNTEAFF.

The gene calls are TRBV29-1 and TRBJ1-5, with a tentative D call TRBD1 (6 bases). The CDR3 covers 13 residues. Germline V gene lookup returns CDR1 SQVTM and CDR2 ANQGSEA. V lost 5 bases and J 4 bases, leaving 12 bases between the germline ends. CDR3 nucleotide sequence: TGCAGCGTTCGACAAGACAGGAATCAGCCCCAGCATTTT. Translating it yields CSVRQDRNQPQHF. The whole variable domain, remainder taken from reference TRBV29-1 and TRBJ1-5, is SAVISQKPSRDICQRGTSLTIQCQVDSQVTMMFWYRQQPGQSLTLIATANQGSEATYESGFVIDKFPISRPNLTFSTLTVSNMSPEDSSIYLCSVRQDRNQPQHFGDGTRLSIL.

The genes are TRBV12-3 or TRBV12-4 and TRBJ2-1; possible D gene TRBD2, 5 bases. The V gene lost 3 bases and the J gene lost 9 bases, with 9 bases spanning the gap. The CDR3 loop spans 12 amino acids. The CDR3 DNA reads TGTGCCAGCAGTTTGGGAGATTTTGAGCAGTTCTTC. Translated: CASSLGDFEQFF.

V and J are TRBV18 and TRBJ1-1; D remains unclear. Per the germline V gene, CDR1 is KGHSH and CDR2 is LQKENI. The CDR3 is made up of 15 amino acids. The V gene lost 6 bases and the J gene lost 0 bases, with 14 bases spanning the gap. The CDR3 here is CASSFDSKMNTEAFF. For the CDR3, the DNA is TGTGCCAGCTCTTTCGACTCTAAGATGAACACTGAAGCTTTCTTT.

V gene TRBV25-1 combines with J gene TRBJ2-3; 11 bases are shared with TRBD2. Unmatched junction bases numbered 7, after V lost 3 bases and J lost 2 bases. Germline V gene data show CDR1 as MGHDK and CDR2 as SYGVNS. The CDR3 spans 17 residues. The CDR3 DNA sequence: TGTGCCAGCAGTGATCCTAGACTAGCGGGGAACACAGATACGCAGTATTTT. As protein: CASSDPRLAGNTDTQYF. The full variable domain, completed using reference TRBV25-1 and TRBJ2-3, is EADIYQTPRYLVIGTGKKITLECSQTMGHDKMYWYQQDPGMELHLIHYSYGVNSTEKGDLSSESTVSRIRTEHFPLTLESARPSHTSQYLCASSDPRLAGNTDTQYFGPGTRLTVL.

V is TRBV18 and J is TRBJ1-2; D gene ambiguous. Trimming removed 1 base from V and 0 bases from J, with 9 bases in between. The CDR3 runs 15 residues. Germline lookup yields CDR1 KGHSH and CDR2 LQKENI. The CDR3 coding sequence is TGTGCCAGCTCACCACTTGGAGAGTCTAACTATGGCTACACCTTC. Translating gives CASSPLGESNYGYTF.

The rearrangement uses TRBV7-9 and TRBJ2-5; D may be TRBD1 (5 bases). This CDR3 contains 15 residues. CDR1 and CDR2 from the germline V gene are SEHNR and FQNEAQ (reference sequence). V shed 4 bases and J shed 0 bases, with 12 bases lying between them. The DNA for the CDR3 is TGTGCCAGCAGCTCCCGACAGCACCACCAAGAGACCCAGTACTTC. Protein sequence: CASSSRQHHQETQYF. Supplemented by reference TRBV7-9 and TRBJ2-5, the full variable domain reads DTGVSQNPRHKITKRGQNVTFRCDPISEHNRLYWYRQTLGQGPEFLTYFQNEAQLEKSRLLSDRFSAERPKGSFSTLEIQRTEQGDSAMYLCASSSRQHHQETQYFGPGTRLLVL.

The chain couples TRBV7-8 to TRBJ2-5; 8 bases agree with TRBD2. V lost 2 bases, J lost 7 bases, and 18 bases stayed unmatched. This CDR3 has 18 residues. Germline V gene data show CDR1 as SGHVS and CDR2 as FQNEAQ. The CDR3 region is CASSLPHRVAGFPRTQYF. The CDR3 region has the DNA TGTGCCAGCAGCTTACCCCATAGGGTAGCGGGGTTCCCCAGGACCCAGTACTTC. Looking up the rest from reference TRBV7-8 and TRBJ2-5 gives the full variable domain: GAGVSQSPRYKVAKRGQDVALRCDPISGHVSLFWYQQALGQGPEFLTYFQNEAQLDKSGLPSDRFFAERPEGSVSTLKIQRTQQEDSAVYLCASSLPHRVAGFPRTQYFGPGTRLLVL.

This chain connects TRBV6-5 to TRBJ1-1, with 7 bases matching TRBD1. The CDR3 is made up of 14 amino acids. J lost 6 bases, V lost 3 bases, and 7 bases had no gene match. Per germline, CDR1 MNHEY and CDR2 SVGAGI. CDR3 DNA sequence: TGTGCCAGCAGTTATACAGGGGAAGATGCTGAAGCTTTCTTT. This gives the protein CASSYTGEDAEAFF.

V is TRBV5-1 and J is TRBJ1-6; 7 nucleotides agree with TRBD1. Trimming at V came to 4 bases and at J to 4 bases, leaving 14 bases not matched to a gene. The CDR3 runs to 18 residues. Germline assignment: CDR1 SGHRS and CDR2 YFSETQ. The CDR3 here is CASSGAPTGTEYNSPLHF. The CDR3 DNA follows: TGCGCCAGCAGCGGGGCGCCAACCGGGACAGAGTATAATTCACCCCTCCACTTT. Using reference TRBV5-1 and TRBJ1-6 for the parts outside the CDR3, the full variable domain is KAGVTQTPRYLIKTRGQQVTLSCSPISGHRSVSWYQQTPGQGLQFLFEYFSETQRNKGNFPGRFSGRQFSNSRSEMNVSTLELGDSALYLCASSGAPTGTEYNSPLHFGNGTRLTVT.

The CDR3 DNA is TGTGCCAGCTCACCACGACAGGGCGATGGCTACACCTTC. Translated: CASSPRQGDGYTF. The chain has TRBV18 and TRBJ1-2; TRBD1 aligns across 7 bases. The CDR3 runs to 13 residues. The V and J ends lost 1 base and 6 bases, in that order; junction bases with no gene match: 2. Germline V gives CDR1 KGHSH, CDR2 LQKENI.

The V call is TRBV29-1, the J call TRBJ2-1; perhaps TRBD2 as D (6 bases). Between the trimmed V and J ends, which lost 1 base and 1 base, there was a span of 8 bases. The CDR3 sequence is 14 residues long. CDR1 and CDR2 (germline): SQVTM, ANQGSEA. The CDR3 DNA reads TGCAGCGTTGAAGCCGGGGGATCCTACAATGAGCAGTTCTTC. This sequence encodes CSVEAGGSYNEQFF.

The CDR3 here is CASSLGETGPRDTQYF. CDR3 in DNA: TGTGCCAGCAGCTTAGGGGAGACAGGGCCCAGGGATACGCAGTATTTT. The chain combines TRBV7-9 with TRBJ2-3; 7 positions match TRBD1. This CDR3 contains 16 residues. V gave up 1 base and J gave up 6 bases; unmatched junction bases: 10. Germline loops: CDR1 SEHNR, CDR2 FQNEAQ (reference sequence).

The genes are TRBV27 and TRBJ1-1; no clear D. This CDR3 contains 15 residues. The V gene lost 6 bases and the J gene lost 3 bases, with 17 bases spanning the gap. Germline CDR1 MNHEY, CDR2 SMNVEV (reference sequence). The CDR3 spells CASSPRRLRDTEAFF. CDR3 coding DNA: TGTGCCAGCAGCCCGAGACGTCTCCGGGACACTGAAGCTTTCTTT.

The chain links TRBV15 to TRBJ2-2; D gene unclear. The CDR3 is 12 residues long. The V and J ends lost 6 bases and 5 bases respectively, with 7 bases between them. The germline gives CDR1 LNHNV, CDR2 YYDKDF (reference sequence). The CDR3 DNA reads TGTGCCACCAGAGTCAGAACCGGGGAGCTGTTTTTT. Its translation is CATRVRTGELFF.

The chain links TRBV5-1 to TRBJ2-5, with D perhaps TRBD1 (6 bases). V lost 7 bases, J lost 4 bases, and 23 bases lay in between. This CDR3 spans 16 amino acids. The germline gives CDR1 SGHRS, CDR2 YFSETQ. The DNA for the CDR3 is TGCGCCAGCCGAACGGGGCCCGACAGGATAAGAGAGACCCAGTACTTC. Encoded protein: CASRTGPDRIRETQYF.

The chain uses TRBV15 and TRBJ1-6, with TRBD1 as a possible D gene (5 bases). Deletions cut 0 bases from V and 7 bases from J, with 13 bases between. The germline V gene encodes CDR1 LNHNV and CDR2 YYDKDF (reference sequence). This CDR3 comprises 16 residues. The CDR3 is CATSREVGEGNSPLHF. The CDR3 bases are TGTGCCACCAGCAGAGAGGTCGGGGAGGGGAATTCACCCCTCCACTTT.

The gene calls are TRBV12-5 and TRBJ1-2, with TRBD1 as a possible D gene (5 bases). The V end lost 6 bases, the J end lost 8 bases, and 19 bases lay between the germline ends. Germline CDR1 and CDR2: LGHNT and FRNRAP. CDR3 length equals 14 residues. The CDR3 is CASGKDPLGVGYTF. CDR3 DNA sequence: TGTGCTAGTGGGAAGGACCCCCTAGGGGTCGGCTACACCTTC.

In nucleotides, the CDR3 is TGTGCCAGCAGCTTACTAAGCTCCTACAATGAGCAGTTCTTC. It is translated as CASSLLSSYNEQFF. The V and J genes are TRBV7-3 and TRBJ2-1, with no clear D. There are 14 residues in the CDR3. Germline V gene lookup returns CDR1 SGHTA and CDR2 FQGTGA. Trimming pared 2 bases from V and 0 bases from J, leaving 5 bases between.

This sequence joins TRBV10-2 and TRBJ1-4, with TRBD1 matching over 10 bases. CDR1 is WSHSY and CDR2 is SAAADI in the germline V gene. Trimming cost V 2 bases and J 7 bases; bases outside gene matches: 4. This CDR3 is built from 15 residues. CDR3 coding DNA: TGCGCCAGCAGTGAGGGACAGGGGGGTAGTGAAAAACTGTTTTTT. Translated, it gives CASSEGQGGSEKLFF.

The chain uses TRBV12-3 or TRBV12-4 and TRBJ2-5; the match to TRBD2 covers 9 bases. CDR3 length: 13 residues. The V gene end was trimmed by 6 bases and the J gene end by 5 bases; junction bases not matched to a gene: 4. The CDR3 region is CASSLAGFETQYF. The CDR3 coding sequence is TGTGCCAGCAGCCTAGCGGGGTTTGAGACCCAGTACTTC.